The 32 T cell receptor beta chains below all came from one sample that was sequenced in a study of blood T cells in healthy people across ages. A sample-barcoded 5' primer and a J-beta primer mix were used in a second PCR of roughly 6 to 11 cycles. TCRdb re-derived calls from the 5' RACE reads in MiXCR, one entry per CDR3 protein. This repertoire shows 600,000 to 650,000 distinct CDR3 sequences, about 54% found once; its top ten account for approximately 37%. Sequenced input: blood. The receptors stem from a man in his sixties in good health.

The CDR3 DNA sequence: TGCAGCGTTGAAGTTACCCGGGATACGCAGTATTTT. As protein: CSVEVTRDTQYF. V is TRBV29-1 and J is TRBJ2-3; D uncertain. Germline CDR1 SQVTM, CDR2 ANQGSEA. V dropped 1 base and J dropped 6 bases, with 8 bases sitting between them. The CDR3 is 12 amino acids.

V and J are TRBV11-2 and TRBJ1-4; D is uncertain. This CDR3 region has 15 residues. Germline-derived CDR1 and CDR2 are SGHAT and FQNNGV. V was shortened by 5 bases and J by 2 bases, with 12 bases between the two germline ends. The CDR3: CASSPAGGTNEKLFF. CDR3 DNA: TGTGCCAGCAGCCCCGCGGGTGGGACTAATGAAAAACTGTTTTTT. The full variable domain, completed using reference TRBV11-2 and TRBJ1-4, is EAGVAQSPRYKIIEKRQSVAFWCNPISGHATLYWYQQILGQGPKLLIQFQNNGVVDDSQLPKDRFSAERLKGVDSTLKIQPAKLEDSAVYLCASSPAGGTNEKLFFGSGTQLSVL.

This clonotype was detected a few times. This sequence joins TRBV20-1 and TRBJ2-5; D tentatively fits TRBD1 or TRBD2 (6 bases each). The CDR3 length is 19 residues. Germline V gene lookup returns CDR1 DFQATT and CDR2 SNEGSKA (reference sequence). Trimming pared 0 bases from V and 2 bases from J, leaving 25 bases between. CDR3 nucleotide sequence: TGCAGTGCTAGAGACCCCCCGGGGGCGCCGGAGTCCCCACAAGAGACCCAGTACTTC. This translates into CSARDPPGAPESPQETQYF.

The CDR3, as DNA: TGTGCCAGCAGCGAAGGACACGGGTACACCTTC. Translation: CASSEGHGYTF. The chain is built from TRBV9 and TRBJ1-2; a weak D match, TRBD1 (5 bases). This CDR3 contains 11 residues. Deletions cut 3 bases from V and 11 bases from J, with 11 bases between. The germline gives CDR1 SGDLS, CDR2 YYNGEE. The full variable domain, with the rest looked up from reference TRBV9 and TRBJ1-2, is DSGVTQTPKHLITATGQRVTLRCSPRSGDLSVYWYQQSLDQGLQFLIQYYNGEERAKGNILERFSAQQFPDLHSELNLSSLELGDSALYFCASSEGHGYTFGSGTRLTVV.

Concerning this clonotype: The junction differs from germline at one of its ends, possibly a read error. CDR3 amino acids: CASSQAPGQGNSYEQYF. The DNA for the CDR3 is TGTGCCAGCAGTCAAGCGCCGGGACAGGGAAACTCCTACGAGCAGTACTTC. This chain joins TRBV6-1 and TRBJ2-7, with TRBD1 matching 9 bases. There are 17 residues in the CDR3. Germline lookup yields CDR1 MNHNS and CDR2 SASEGT.

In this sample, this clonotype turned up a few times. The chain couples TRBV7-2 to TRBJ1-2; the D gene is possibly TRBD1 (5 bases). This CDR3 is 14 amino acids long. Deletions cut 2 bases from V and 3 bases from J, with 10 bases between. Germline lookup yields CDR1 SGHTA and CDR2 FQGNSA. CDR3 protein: CASSLPGRDYGYTF. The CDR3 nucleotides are TGTGCCAGCAGCTTACCAGGGAGAGACTATGGCTACACCTTC.

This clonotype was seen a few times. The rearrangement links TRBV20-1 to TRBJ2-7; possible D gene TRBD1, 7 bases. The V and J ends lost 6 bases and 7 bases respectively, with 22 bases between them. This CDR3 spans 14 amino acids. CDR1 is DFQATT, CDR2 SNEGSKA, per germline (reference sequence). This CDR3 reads CSAQTGTVGGEQYF. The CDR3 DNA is TGCAGTGCCCAAACTGGGACAGTGGGGGGTGAGCAGTACTTC.

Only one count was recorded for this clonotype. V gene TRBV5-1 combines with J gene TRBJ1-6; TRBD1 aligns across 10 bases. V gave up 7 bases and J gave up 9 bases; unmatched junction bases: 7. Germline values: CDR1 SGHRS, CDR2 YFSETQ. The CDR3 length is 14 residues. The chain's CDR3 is CASANRDRGSPLHF. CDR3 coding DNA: TGCGCCAGCGCTAACCGGGACAGGGGTTCACCCCTCCACTTT. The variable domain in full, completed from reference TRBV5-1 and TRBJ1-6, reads KAGVTQTPRYLIKTRGQQVTLSCSPISGHRSVSWYQQTPGQGLQFLFEYFSETQRNKGNFPGRFSGRQFSNSRSEMNVSTLELGDSALYLCASANRDRGSPLHFGNGTRLTVT.

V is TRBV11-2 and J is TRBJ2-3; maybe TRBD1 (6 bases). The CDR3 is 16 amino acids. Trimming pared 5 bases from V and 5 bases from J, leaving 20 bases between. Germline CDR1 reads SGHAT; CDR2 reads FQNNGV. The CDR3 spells CASSPGLGQGRDTQYF. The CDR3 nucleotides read TGTGCCAGCAGCCCGGGTCTAGGGCAGGGGAGAGATACGCAGTATTTT.

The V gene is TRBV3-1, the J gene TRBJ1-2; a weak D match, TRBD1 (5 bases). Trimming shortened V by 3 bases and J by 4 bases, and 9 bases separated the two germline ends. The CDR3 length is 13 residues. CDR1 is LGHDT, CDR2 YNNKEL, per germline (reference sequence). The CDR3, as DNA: TGTGCCAGCAGCCACCGGGACGGCTATGGCTACACCTTC. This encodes CASSHRDGYGYTF.

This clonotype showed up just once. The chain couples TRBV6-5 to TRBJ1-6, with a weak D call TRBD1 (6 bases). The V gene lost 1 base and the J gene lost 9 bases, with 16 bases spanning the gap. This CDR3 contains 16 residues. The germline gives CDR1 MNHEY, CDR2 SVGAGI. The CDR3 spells CASSYFRGTLGSPLHF. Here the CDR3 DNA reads TGTGCCAGCAGTTACTTTCGAGGGACACTCGGTTCACCCCTCCACTTT.

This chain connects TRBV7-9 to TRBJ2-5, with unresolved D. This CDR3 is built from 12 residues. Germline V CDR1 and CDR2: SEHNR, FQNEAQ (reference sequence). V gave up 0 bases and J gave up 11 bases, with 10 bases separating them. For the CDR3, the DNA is TGTGCCAGCAGCTTAGCGTCCTCAGCTCAGTACTTC. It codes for CASSLASSAQYF.

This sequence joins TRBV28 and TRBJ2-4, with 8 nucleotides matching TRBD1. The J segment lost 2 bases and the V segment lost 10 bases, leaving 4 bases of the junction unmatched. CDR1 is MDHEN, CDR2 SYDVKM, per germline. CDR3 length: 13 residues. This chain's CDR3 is CATRQGTKNIQYF. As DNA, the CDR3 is TGTGCCACCAGACAGGGGACCAAAAACATTCAGTACTTC.

The CDR3 reads CASSYRLTPNEQFF. The CDR3 bases are TGTGCCAGCAGCTACCGACTAACGCCAAATGAGCAGTTCTTC. This chain links TRBV7-2 with TRBJ2-1; TRBD2 is a possible D gene (5 bases). V was shortened by 4 bases and J by 7 bases, with 14 bases between the two germline ends. Germline values: CDR1 SGHTA, CDR2 FQGNSA. The CDR3 has 14 residues. The whole variable domain, remainder taken from reference TRBV7-2 and TRBJ2-1, is GAGVSQSPSNKVTEKGKDVELRCDPISGHTALYWYRQSLGQGLEFLIYFQGNSAPDKSGLPSDRFSAERTGGSVSTLTIQRTQQEDSAVYLCASSYRLTPNEQFFGPGTRLTVL.

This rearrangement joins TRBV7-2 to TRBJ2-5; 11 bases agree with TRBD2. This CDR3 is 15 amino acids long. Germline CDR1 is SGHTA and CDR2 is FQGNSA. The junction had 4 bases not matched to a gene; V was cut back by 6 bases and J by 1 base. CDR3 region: CASRWTSGPQETQYF. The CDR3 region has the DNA TGTGCCAGCAGGTGGACTAGCGGGCCCCAAGAGACCCAGTACTTC.

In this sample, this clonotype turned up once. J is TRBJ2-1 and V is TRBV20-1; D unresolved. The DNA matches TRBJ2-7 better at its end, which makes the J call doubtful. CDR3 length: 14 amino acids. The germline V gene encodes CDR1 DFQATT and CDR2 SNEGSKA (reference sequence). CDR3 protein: CSARDPLWYNEQYF. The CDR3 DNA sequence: TGCAGTGCTAGAGATCCCCTCTGGTACAATGAGCAGTACTTC.

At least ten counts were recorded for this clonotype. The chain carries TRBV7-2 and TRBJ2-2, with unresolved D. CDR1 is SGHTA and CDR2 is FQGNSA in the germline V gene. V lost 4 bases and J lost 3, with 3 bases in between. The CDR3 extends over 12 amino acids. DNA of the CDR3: TGTGCCAGCAGCTCGTACACCGGGGAGCTGTTTTTT. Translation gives CASSSYTGELFF.

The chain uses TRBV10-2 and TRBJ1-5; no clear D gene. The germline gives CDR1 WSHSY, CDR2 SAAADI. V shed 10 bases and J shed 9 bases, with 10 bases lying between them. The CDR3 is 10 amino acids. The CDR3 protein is CATGVGPQHF. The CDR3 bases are TGCGCCACCGGGGTTGGGCCCCAGCATTTT.

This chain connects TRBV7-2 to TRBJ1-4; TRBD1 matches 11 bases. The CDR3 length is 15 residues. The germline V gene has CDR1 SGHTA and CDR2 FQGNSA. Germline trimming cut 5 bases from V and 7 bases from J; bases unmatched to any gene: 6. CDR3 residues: CASSQDRGRAEKLFF. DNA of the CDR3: TGTGCCAGCAGCCAGGACAGGGGGCGGGCTGAAAAACTGTTTTTT.

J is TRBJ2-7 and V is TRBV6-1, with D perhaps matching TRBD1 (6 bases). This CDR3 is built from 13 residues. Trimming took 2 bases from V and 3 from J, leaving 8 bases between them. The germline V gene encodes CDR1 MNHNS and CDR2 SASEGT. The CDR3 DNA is TGTGCCAGCAGTGAACCACAGGGCTACGAGCAGTACTTC. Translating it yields CASSEPQGYEQYF.

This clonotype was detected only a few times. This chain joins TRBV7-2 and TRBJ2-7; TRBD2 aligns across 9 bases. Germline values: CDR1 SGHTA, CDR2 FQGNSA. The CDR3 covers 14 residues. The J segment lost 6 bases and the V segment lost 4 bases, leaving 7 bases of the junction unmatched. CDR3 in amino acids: CASSSSGVTLEQYF. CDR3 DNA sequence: TGTGCCAGCAGCTCTAGCGGGGTTACCCTCGAGCAGTACTTC.

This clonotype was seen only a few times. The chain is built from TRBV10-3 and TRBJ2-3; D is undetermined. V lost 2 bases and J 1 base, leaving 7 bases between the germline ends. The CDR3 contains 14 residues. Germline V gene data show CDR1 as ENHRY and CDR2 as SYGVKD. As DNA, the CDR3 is TGTGCCATCAGTGAGGGAAGGGGCACAGATACGCAGTATTTT. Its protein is CAISEGRGTDTQYF.

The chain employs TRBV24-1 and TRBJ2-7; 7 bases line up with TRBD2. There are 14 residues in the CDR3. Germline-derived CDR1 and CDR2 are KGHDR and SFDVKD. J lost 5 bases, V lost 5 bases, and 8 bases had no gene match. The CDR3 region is CATSAEGGTDEQYF. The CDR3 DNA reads TGTGCCACCAGTGCCGAGGGAGGGACGGACGAGCAGTACTTC.

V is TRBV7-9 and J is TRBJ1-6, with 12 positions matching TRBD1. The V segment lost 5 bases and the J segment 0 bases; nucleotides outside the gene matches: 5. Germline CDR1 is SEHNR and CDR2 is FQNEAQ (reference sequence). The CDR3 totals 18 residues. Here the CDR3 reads CASSRGQGAISYNSPLHF. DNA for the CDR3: TGTGCCAGCAGCCGGGGACAGGGGGCCATCTCCTATAATTCACCCCTCCACTTT.

In DNA, the CDR3 is TGTGCCAGCAGGGCAGGGGGCGGGAGCAATCAGCCCCAGCATTTT. The encoded protein is CASRAGGGSNQPQHF. The V gene is TRBV28, the J gene TRBJ1-5; 8 bases line up with TRBD1. Germline V CDR1 and CDR2: MDHEN, SYDVKM. Trimming at V came to 6 bases and at J to 1 base, leaving 5 bases not matched to a gene. The CDR3 loop spans 15 amino acids.

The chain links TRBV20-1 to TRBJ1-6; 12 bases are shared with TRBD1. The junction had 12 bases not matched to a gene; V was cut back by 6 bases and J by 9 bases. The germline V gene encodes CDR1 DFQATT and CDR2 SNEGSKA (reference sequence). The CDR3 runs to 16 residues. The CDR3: CSARTRDRGLGSPLHF. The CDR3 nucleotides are TGCAGTGCCCGAACCCGGGACAGGGGGCTCGGTTCACCCCTCCACTTT.

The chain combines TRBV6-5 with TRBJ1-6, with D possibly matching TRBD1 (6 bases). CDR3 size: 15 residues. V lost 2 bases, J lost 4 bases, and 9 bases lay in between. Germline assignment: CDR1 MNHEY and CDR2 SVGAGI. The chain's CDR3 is CASSYRTGYNSPLHF. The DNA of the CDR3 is TGTGCCAGCAGTTACCGAACAGGGTATAATTCACCCCTCCACTTT.

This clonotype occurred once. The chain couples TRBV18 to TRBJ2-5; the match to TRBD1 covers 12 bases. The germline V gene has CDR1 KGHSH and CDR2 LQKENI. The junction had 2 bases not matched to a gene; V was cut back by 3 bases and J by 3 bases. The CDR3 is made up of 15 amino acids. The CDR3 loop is CASSPGQGAEETQYF. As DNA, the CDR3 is TGTGCCAGCTCACCGGGACAGGGGGCGGAAGAGACCCAGTACTTC.

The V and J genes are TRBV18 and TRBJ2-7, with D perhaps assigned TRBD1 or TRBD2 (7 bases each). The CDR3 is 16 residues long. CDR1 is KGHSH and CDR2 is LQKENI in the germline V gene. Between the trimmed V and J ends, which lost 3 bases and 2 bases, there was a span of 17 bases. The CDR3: CASSPLLGGGPYEQYF. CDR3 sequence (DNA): TGTGCCAGCTCACCCCTCTTGGGAGGGGGCCCCTACGAGCAGTACTTC. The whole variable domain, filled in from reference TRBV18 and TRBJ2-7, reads NAGVMQNPRHLVRRRGQEARLRCSPMKGHSHVYWYRQLPEEGLKFMVYLQKENIIDESGMPKERFSAEFPKEGPSILRIQQVVRGDSAAYFCASSPLLGGGPYEQYFGPGTRLTVT.

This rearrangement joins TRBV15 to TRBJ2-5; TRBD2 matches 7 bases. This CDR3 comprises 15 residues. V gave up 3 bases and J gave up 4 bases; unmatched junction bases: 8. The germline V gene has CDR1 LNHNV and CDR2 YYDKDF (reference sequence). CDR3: CATSSDWGGAETQYF. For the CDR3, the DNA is TGTGCCACCAGCAGTGATTGGGGAGGGGCAGAGACCCAGTACTTC.

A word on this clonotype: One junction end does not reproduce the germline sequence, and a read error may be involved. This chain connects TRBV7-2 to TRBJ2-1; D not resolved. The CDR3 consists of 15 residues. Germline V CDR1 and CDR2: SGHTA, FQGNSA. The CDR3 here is CANSLDSAAVNEQFF. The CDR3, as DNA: TGTGCCAACAGCTTAGATTCGGCAGCCGTCAATGAGCAGTTCTTC. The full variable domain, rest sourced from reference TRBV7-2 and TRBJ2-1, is GAGVSQSPSNKVTEKGKDVELRCDPISGHTALYWYRQSLGQGLEFLIYFQGNSAPDKSGLPSDRFSAERTGGSVSTLTIQRTQQEDSAVYLCANSLDSAAVNEQFFGPGTRLTVL.

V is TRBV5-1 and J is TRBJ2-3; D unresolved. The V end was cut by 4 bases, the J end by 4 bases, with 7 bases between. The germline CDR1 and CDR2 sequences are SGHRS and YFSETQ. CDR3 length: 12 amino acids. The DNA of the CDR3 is TGCGCCAGCAGCAAGGCGTCAGATACGCAGTATTTT. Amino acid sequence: CASSKASDTQYF.